A single sample gave rise to the 12 T cell receptor beta chains below, sequenced in a study of blood T cell repertoires in COVID-19. Some clones are missing from TCRdb's copy, which holds only in-frame ones; the method was immunoSEQ multiplex PCR. Here the sample spans fewer than 200,000 clones, 83% being singletons. Sequenced: PBMCs or T cells enriched from blood (not recorded which). The receptors originated from a woman in her forties or fifties in a cohort exposed to, infected with or recovered from COVID-19 (not recorded which).

This rearrangement joins TRBV27 to TRBJ2-3; D is uncertain. This CDR3 spans 15 amino acids. Trimming removed 6 bases from V and 1 base from J, with 14 bases in between. Germline V gene sequence: CDR1 MNHEY, CDR2 SMNVEV (reference sequence). The CDR3 here is CASSPLLGGTDTQYF. The CDR3 DNA reads TGTGCCAGCAGCCCCCTTCTGGGCGGCACAGATACGCAGTATTTT.

CDR3 coding DNA: TGTGCCAGCAGCCCCGGTGGGGGGGCGATCCAAGAGACCCAGTACTTC. Protein product: CASSPGGGAIQETQYF. This chain uses TRBV7-3 with TRBJ2-5; possibly TRBD2 for D (7 bases). V shed 5 bases and J shed 1 base, with 17 bases lying between them. The CDR3 is made up of 16 amino acids. Germline V gene lookup returns CDR1 SGHTA and CDR2 FQGTGA.

This clone was seen only a few times. This chain connects TRBV5-1 to TRBJ1-1; 7 bases are shared with TRBD1. The CDR3 length is 16 residues. CDR1 is SGHRS and CDR2 is YFSETQ in the germline V gene. V was clipped by 10 bases and J by 6 bases; unmatched bases: 21. CDR3 region: CASAQDRVFGTAEAFF. The CDR3 bases are TGCGCCTCGGCCCAAGACAGGGTTTTCGGTACGGCTGAAGCTTTCTTT.

The chain carries TRBV7-2 and TRBJ2-2, with TRBD1 identical over 10 bases. CDR1 and CDR2 from the germline V gene are SGHTA and FQGNSA. V dropped 5 bases and J dropped 7; count of bases not matched to a gene: 7. The CDR3 contains 15 residues. The CDR3 sequence: CASSPDRGRIGELFF. CDR3 nucleotides: TGTGCCAGCAGCCCAGACAGGGGGCGCATCGGGGAGCTGTTTTTT. The full variable domain, with the rest looked up from reference TRBV7-2 and TRBJ2-2, is GAGVSQSPSNKVTEKGKDVELRCDPISGHTALYWYRQSLGQGLEFLIYFQGNSAPDKSGLPSDRFSAERTGGSVSTLTIQRTQQEDSAVYLCASSPDRGRIGELFFGEGSRLTVL.

The J gene is TRBJ2-5, the V gene TRBV7-3; TRBD1 aligns across 7 bases. The CDR3 consists of 16 residues. Per germline, CDR1 SGHTA and CDR2 FQGTGA. Trimming took 0 bases from V and 4 from J; bases not matched to a gene: 8. This CDR3 is CASSLTGQEGAETQYF. CDR3 DNA: TGTGCCAGCAGCTTAACTGGACAGGAAGGAGCAGAGACCCAGTACTTC.

The chain joins TRBV2 to TRBJ1-1, with D possibly matching TRBD1 (5 bases). V gave up 0 bases and J gave up 4 bases, with 12 bases separating them. CDR1 SNHLY and CDR2 FYNNEI come from the germline V gene. CDR3 size: 15 residues. The DNA of the CDR3 is TGTGCCAGCAGTGAAGCGCAGCCGGGGGGCACTGAAGCTTTCTTT. This encodes CASSEAQPGGTEAFF.

This rearrangement joins TRBV2 to TRBJ2-5; 8 bases map to TRBD2. The germline V gene has CDR1 SNHLY and CDR2 FYNNEI. CDR3 length: 15 amino acids. V dropped 5 bases and J dropped 5; count of bases not matched to a gene: 10. CDR3 nucleotides: TGTGCCAGCAGTCCTAATGGACTAGCAGGGGAGACCCAGTACTTC. Translated, it gives CASSPNGLAGETQYF. Full variable domain (missing parts from reference TRBV2 and TRBJ2-5): EPEVTQTPSHQVTQMGQEVILRCVPISNHLYFYWYRQILGQKVEFLVSFYNNEISEKSEIFDDQFSVERPDGSNFTLKIRSTKLEDSAMYFCASSPNGLAGETQYFGPGTRLLVL.

V and J are TRBV6-5 and TRBJ1-1, with TRBD1 matching over 11 bases. Germline lookup yields CDR1 MNHEY and CDR2 SVGAGI. V shed 5 bases, J shed 7 bases, and the junction held 9 bases outside the gene matches. There are 15 residues in the CDR3. CDR3 amino acids: CASSIGQGAKSEAFF. In DNA, the CDR3 is TGTGCCAGCAGTATTGGACAGGGGGCCAAGAGTGAAGCTTTCTTT.

The V and J genes are TRBV28 and TRBJ1-1, with D perhaps matching TRBD1 (6 bases). The V gene lost 5 bases and the J gene lost 1 base, with 20 bases spanning the gap. Per germline, CDR1 MDHEN and CDR2 SYDVKM. This CDR3 spans 17 amino acids. CDR3 nucleotides: TGTGCCAGCAGTCCCGGGGGGGCGGGCAGAAAGAACACTGAAGCTTTCTTT. Protein sequence: CASSPGGAGRKNTEAFF.

As for this clone: Other DNA sequences in this sample translate to the same CDR3. The V call is TRBV18, the J call TRBJ1-5; tentatively, D is TRBD1 (5 bases). There are 14 residues in the CDR3. Germline-derived CDR1 and CDR2 are KGHSH and LQKENI. The germline V and J ends were trimmed by 2 bases and 8 bases, with 13 bases remaining between them. The CDR3 region is CASSPNYGGEPQHF. DNA for the CDR3: TGTGCCAGCTCACCAAACTACGGGGGGGAGCCCCAGCATTTT.

The chain is built from TRBV19 and TRBJ1-2, with 11 bases that match TRBD1. With 7 bases clipped from V and 7 bases from J, the junction kept 5 bases outside the gene matches. The CDR3 extends over 13 amino acids. The germline V gene encodes CDR1 LNHDA and CDR2 SQIVND (reference sequence). The CDR3 coding sequence is TGTGCCAGTACGCGGACAGGGGGCCGTGGCTACACCTTC. Amino acid sequence: CASTRTGGRGYTF. Full variable domain (rest looked up from reference TRBV19 and TRBJ1-2): DGGITQSPKYLFRKEGQNVTLSCEQNLNHDAMYWYRQDPGQGLRLIYYSQIVNDFQKGDIAEGYSVSREKKESFPLTVTSAQKNPTAFYLCASTRTGGRGYTFGSGTRLTVV.

This sequence joins TRBV19 and TRBJ1-2; D may be TRBD1 (6 bases). The CDR3 contains 15 residues. Germline lookup yields CDR1 LNHDA and CDR2 SQIVND (reference sequence). Trimming took 5 bases from V and 8 from J, leaving 21 bases between them. CDR3: CASSLQGTVFYGYTF. Written as DNA, the CDR3 is TGTGCCAGTAGTCTGCAGGGGACCGTCTTCTACGGCTACACCTTC.